This entry lists 9 T cell receptor beta chains sequenced from one sample in a study of blood T cell repertoires in COVID-19. Assay used: immunoSEQ multiplex PCR; TCRdb lists only in-frame clones, some missing. The sample holds 200,000 to 250,000 clones, over 80% seen once. Material for sequencing was peripheral blood. These receptors were collected from a man aged 30-40 years with COVID-19, enrolled during active disease.

The chain has TRBV9 and TRBJ1-6, with D possibly being TRBD1 (6 bases). Germline V gene lookup returns CDR1 SGDLS and CDR2 YYNGEE. This CDR3 spans 15 amino acids. V lost 0 bases and J 13 bases, leaving 17 bases between the germline ends. The CDR3 bases are TGTGCCAGCAGCGTAGAAAGACAGGTCGGTTCCCCCCTCCACTTT. Amino acids: CASSVERQVGSPLHF.

The chain employs TRBV5-8 and TRBJ1-2, with TRBD1 identical over 11 bases. Losses at the gene ends were 2 bases for V and 4 bases for J; bases not matched to a gene: 10. Germline V gives CDR1 SGHTS, CDR2 YDEGEE. The CDR3 length is 17 residues. As DNA, the CDR3 is TGTGCCAGCAGCTTCGGACAGGGGGCATACCTCAGCTATGGCTACACCTTC. Translating it yields CASSFGQGAYLSYGYTF.

This clone was recorded only once. This rearrangement joins TRBV28 to TRBJ2-3, with 9 bases that match TRBD2. V shed 7 bases and J 4 bases; nucleotides not matched to a gene: 6. Germline V gene lookup returns CDR1 MDHEN and CDR2 SYDVKM. The length of the CDR3 is 14 residues. CDR3: CASNEWTSADTQYF. DNA for the CDR3: TGTGCCAGCAATGAATGGACTAGCGCAGATACGCAGTATTTT.

V and J are TRBV4-3 and TRBJ1-5; TRBD1 might be the D (6 bases). The CDR3 runs to 18 residues. V lost 6 bases and J lost 0, with 21 bases in between. The V gene's germline CDR1 is LGHNA and CDR2 YSLEER. CDR3 nucleotides: TGCGCCAGCAGTGAATACAGGGTAACGGCGTATAGCAATCAGCCCCAGCATTTT. Residues: CASSEYRVTAYSNQPQHF.

This chain uses TRBV2 with TRBJ1-2; 8 bases are a match to TRBD1. V shed 5 bases and J 4 bases; nucleotides not matched to a gene: 6. Germline CDR1 and CDR2: SNHLY and FYNNEI. CDR3 length: 14 amino acids. The CDR3 sequence is CASSIDRGGYGYTF. The DNA for the CDR3 is TGTGCCAGCAGTATTGACAGGGGTGGCTATGGCTACACCTTC.

V is TRBV19 and J is TRBJ1-5; 8 bases map to TRBD1. Germline values: CDR1 LNHDA, CDR2 SQIVND (reference sequence). Trimming removed 6 bases from V and 3 bases from J; junction bases left unmatched: 4. There are 14 residues in the CDR3. The CDR3 DNA reads as TGTGCCAGTAGCAGGGGACAGGTCAATCAGCCCCAGCATTTT. Translated: CASSRGQVNQPQHF.

The table lists this clone with a few counts. The chain employs TRBV4-1 and TRBJ2-7; D ambiguous. The germline gives CDR1 MGHRA, CDR2 YSYEKL. Trimming removed 4 bases at V and 4 bases at J, with 17 bases between. The CDR3 runs to 15 residues. CDR3 in amino acids: CASSLLRSRSYEQYF. The CDR3 DNA follows: TGCGCCAGCAGCCTCCTGAGGTCCAGATCGTACGAGCAGTACTTC.

CDR3 sequence reads: CATLEWGGRESTNTGELFF. The CDR3 coding sequence is TGTGCCACTCTGGAGTGGGGCGGGAGGGAATCTACGAACACCGGGGAGCTGTTTTTT. The rearrangement joins TRBV10-3 to TRBJ2-2; 9 bases fit TRBD2. V lost 10 bases to trimming and J lost 0 bases; unmatched junction nucleotides: 18. Germline CDR1 ENHRY, CDR2 SYGVKD. The CDR3 sequence is 19 residues long.

This chain uses TRBV7-3 with TRBJ2-1, with TRBD2 matching 10 bases. The V segment lost 4 bases and the J segment 5 bases; nucleotides outside the gene matches: 8. The length of the CDR3 is 16 residues. The germline V gene has CDR1 SGHTA and CDR2 FQGTGA. CDR3 DNA: TGTGCCAGCAGCTACACGGAGCGGGAGGGCGACAATGAGCAGTTCTTC. Residues: CASSYTEREGDNEQFF.